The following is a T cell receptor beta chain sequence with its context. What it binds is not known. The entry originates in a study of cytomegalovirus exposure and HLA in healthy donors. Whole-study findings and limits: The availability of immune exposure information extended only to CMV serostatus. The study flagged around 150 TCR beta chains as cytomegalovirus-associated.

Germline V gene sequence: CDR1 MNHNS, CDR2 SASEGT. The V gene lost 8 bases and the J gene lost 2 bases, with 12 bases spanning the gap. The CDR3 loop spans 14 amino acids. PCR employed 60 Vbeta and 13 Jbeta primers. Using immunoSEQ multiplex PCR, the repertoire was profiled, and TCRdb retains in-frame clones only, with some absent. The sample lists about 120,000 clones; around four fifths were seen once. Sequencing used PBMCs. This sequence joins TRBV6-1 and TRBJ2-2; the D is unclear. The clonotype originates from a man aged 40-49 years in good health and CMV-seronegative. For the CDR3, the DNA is TGTGCCAGCGAGTGGGCGAAAAACACCGGGGAGCTGTTTTTT. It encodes CASEWAKNTGELFF.